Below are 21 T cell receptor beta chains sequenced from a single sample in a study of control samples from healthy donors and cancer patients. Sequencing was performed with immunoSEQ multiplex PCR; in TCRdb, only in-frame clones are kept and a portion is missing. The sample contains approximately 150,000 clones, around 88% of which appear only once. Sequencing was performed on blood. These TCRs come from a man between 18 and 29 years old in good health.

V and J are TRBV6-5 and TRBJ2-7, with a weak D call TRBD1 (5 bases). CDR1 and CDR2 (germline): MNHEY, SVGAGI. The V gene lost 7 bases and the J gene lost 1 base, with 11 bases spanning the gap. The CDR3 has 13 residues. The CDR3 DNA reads TGTGCCAGCACCTCAGGGTTGTCCTACGAGCAGTACTTC. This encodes CASTSGLSYEQYF.

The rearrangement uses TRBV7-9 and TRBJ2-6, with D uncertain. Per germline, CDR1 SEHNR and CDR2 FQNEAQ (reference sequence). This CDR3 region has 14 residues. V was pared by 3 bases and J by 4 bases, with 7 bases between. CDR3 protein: CASSLGSGANVLTF. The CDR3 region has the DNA TGTGCCAGCAGCTTGGGGTCAGGGGCCAACGTCCTGACTTTC.

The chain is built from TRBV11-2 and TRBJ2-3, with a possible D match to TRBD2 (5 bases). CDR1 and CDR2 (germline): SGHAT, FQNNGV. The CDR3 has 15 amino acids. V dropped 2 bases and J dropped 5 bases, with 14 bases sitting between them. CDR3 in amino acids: CASSLWPQEEDTQYF. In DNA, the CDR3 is TGTGCCAGCAGCTTATGGCCCCAGGAGGAAGATACGCAGTATTTT.

The CDR3 DNA reads TGTGCCAGCATTAGGGGAAATACGCAGTATTTT. Translation gives CASIRGNTQYF. V is TRBV28 and J is TRBJ2-3; a possible D gene is TRBD1 (5 bases). The CDR3 extends over 11 amino acids. CDR1 and CDR2 (germline): MDHEN, SYDVKM. V dropped 7 bases and J dropped 7 bases, with 9 bases sitting between them.

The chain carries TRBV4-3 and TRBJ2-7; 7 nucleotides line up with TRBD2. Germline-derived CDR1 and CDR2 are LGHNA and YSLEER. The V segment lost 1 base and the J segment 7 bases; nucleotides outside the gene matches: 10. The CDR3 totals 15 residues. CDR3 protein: CASSQVIAGREEQYF. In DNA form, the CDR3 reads TGCGCCAGCAGCCAAGTAATCGCAGGGAGGGAGGAGCAGTACTTC.

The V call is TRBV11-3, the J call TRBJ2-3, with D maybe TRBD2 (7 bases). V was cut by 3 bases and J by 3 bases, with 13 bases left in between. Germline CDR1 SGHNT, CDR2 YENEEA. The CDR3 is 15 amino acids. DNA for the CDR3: TGTGCCAGCAGCTTGGGGGGGGGCCAGACAGATACGCAGTATTTT. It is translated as CASSLGGGQTDTQYF.

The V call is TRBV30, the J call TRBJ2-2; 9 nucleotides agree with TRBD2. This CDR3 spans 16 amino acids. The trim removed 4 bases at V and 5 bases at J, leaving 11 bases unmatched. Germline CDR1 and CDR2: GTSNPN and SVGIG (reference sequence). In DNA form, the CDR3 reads TGTGCCTGGACCGACCGGCTAGCGGGGAGAACCGGGGAGCTGTTTTTT. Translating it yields CAWTDRLAGRTGELFF.

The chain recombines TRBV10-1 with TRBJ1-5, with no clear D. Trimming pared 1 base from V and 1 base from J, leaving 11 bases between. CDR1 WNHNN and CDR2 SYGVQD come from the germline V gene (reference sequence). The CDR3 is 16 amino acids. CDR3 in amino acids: CASSEFKVKSNQPQHF. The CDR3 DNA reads TGCGCCAGCAGTGAGTTTAAGGTTAAGAGCAATCAGCCCCAGCATTTT.

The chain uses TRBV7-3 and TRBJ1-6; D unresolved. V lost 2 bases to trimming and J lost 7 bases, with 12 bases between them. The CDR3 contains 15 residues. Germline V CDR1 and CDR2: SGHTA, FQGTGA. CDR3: CASSLVGTPNSPLHF. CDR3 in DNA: TGTGCCAGCAGCTTAGTGGGCACACCGAATTCACCCCTCCACTTT.

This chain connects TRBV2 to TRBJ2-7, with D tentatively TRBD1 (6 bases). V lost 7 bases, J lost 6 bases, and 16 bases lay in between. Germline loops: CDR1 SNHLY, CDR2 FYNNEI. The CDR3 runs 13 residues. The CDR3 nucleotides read TGTGCCAGCAATGGTGTTGGGGGCCTCGAGCAGTACTTC. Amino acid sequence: CASNGVGGLEQYF.

CDR3: CASSEFAAGNEKLFF. CDR3 bases: TGTGCCAGCAGTGAGTTCGCCGCGGGTAATGAAAAACTGTTTTTT. J is TRBJ1-4 and V is TRBV2; D gene unclear. The CDR3 is 15 amino acids. The germline V gene has CDR1 SNHLY and CDR2 FYNNEI. The V end lost 3 bases, the J end lost 4 bases, and 12 bases lay between the germline ends. The full variable domain, in which reference TRBV2 and TRBJ1-4 provide the parts outside the CDR3, is EPEVTQTPSHQVTQMGQEVILRCVPISNHLYFYWYRQILGQKVEFLVSFYNNEISEKSEIFDDQFSVERPDGSNFTLKIRSTKLEDSAMYFCASSEFAAGNEKLFFGSGTQLSVL.

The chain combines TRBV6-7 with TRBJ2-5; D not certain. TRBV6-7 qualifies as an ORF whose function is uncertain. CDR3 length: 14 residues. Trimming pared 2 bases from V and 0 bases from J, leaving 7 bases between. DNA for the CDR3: TGTGCCAGCAGTTACCGAAAGAACCAAGAGACCCAGTACTTC. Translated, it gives CASSYRKNQETQYF.

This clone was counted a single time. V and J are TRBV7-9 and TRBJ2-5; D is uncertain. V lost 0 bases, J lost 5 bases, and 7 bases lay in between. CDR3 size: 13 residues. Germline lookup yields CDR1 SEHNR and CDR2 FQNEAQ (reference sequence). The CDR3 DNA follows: TGTGCCAGCAGCTTAGCCGGATGGGAGACCCAGTACTTC. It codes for CASSLAGWETQYF.

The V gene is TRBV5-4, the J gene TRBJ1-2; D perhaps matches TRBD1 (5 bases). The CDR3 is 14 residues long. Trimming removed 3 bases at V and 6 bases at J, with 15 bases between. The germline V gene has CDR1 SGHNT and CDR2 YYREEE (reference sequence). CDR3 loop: CASSSGLTRDGYTF. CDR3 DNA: TGTGCCAGCAGCTCGGGACTTACCAGGGATGGCTACACCTTC.

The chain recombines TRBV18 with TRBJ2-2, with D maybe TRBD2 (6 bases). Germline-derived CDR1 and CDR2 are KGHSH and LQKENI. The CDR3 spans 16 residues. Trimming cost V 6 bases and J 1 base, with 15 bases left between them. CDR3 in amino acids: CASSRGGLLNTGELFF. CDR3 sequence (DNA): TGTGCCAGCTCTCGTGGGGGACTGCTGAACACCGGGGAGCTGTTTTTT. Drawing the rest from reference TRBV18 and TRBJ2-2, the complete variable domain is NAGVMQNPRHLVRRRGQEARLRCSPMKGHSHVYWYRQLPEEGLKFMVYLQKENIIDESGMPKERFSAEFPKEGPSILRIQQVVRGDSAAYFCASSRGGLLNTGELFFGEGSRLTVL.

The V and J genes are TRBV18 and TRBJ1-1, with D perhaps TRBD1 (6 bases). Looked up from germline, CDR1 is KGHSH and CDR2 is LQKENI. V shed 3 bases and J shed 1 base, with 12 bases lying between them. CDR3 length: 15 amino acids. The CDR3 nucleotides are TGTGCCAGCTCACCCGGACAGAATCAGAACACTGAAGCTTTCTTT. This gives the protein CASSPGQNQNTEAFF.

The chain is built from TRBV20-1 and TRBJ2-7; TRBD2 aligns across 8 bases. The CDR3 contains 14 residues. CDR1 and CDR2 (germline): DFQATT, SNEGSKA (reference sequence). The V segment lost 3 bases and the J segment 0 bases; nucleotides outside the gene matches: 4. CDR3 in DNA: TGCAGTGCTAGTCAGCGGGGGCCCTCCTACGAGCAGTACTTC. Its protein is CSASQRGPSYEQYF.

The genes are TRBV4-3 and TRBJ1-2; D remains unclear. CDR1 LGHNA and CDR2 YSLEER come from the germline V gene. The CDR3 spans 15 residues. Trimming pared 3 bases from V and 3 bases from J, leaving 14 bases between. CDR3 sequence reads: CASSHGDGVHYGYTF. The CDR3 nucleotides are TGCGCCAGCAGCCATGGGGATGGGGTACACTATGGCTACACCTTC.

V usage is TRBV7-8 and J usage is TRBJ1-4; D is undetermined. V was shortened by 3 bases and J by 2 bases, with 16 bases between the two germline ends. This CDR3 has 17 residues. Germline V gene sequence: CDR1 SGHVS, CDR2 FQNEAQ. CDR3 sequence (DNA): TGTGCCAGCAGCTTCGGACGGCGGGGTATCACTAATGAAAAACTGTTTTTT. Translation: CASSFGRRGITNEKLFF.

For the CDR3, the DNA is TGTGCCAGTAGTTATCCGGGATCCCTTTATGGCTACACCTTC. Protein sequence: CASSYPGSLYGYTF. V and J are TRBV19 and TRBJ1-2; D not certain. CDR3 length equals 14 residues. V dropped 5 bases and J dropped 5 bases, with 15 bases sitting between them. Germline values: CDR1 LNHDA, CDR2 SQIVND (reference sequence).

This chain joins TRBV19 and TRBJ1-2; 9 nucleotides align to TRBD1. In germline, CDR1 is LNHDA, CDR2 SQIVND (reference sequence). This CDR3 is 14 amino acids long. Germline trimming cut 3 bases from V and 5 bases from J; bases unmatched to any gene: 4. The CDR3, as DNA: TGTGCCAGTAGTATTGGTGGGACAGGGTATGGCTACACCTTC. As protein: CASSIGGTGYGYTF.